The clone carrying this T cell receptor beta chain was seen many times. This sample stems from a study of cytomegalovirus exposure and HLA in healthy donors. The CDR3 is 15 amino acids. Trimming at V came to 4 bases and at J to 6 bases, leaving 12 bases not matched to a gene. Germline CDR1 is LGHNA and CDR2 is YSLEER. This table comes from immunoSEQ multiplex PCR, and its TCRdb copy is limited to in-frame clones, with some not included. The data show about 160,000 clones, with about 86% seen just once and about 2.2% held by the top ten. This chain connects TRBV4-3 to TRBJ2-7; 7 nucleotides agree with TRBD2. This TCR derives from a young woman in good health and CMV-seronegative. The specimen sequenced was PBMCs. CDR3 amino acids: CASSPGLDLRGEQYF. CDR3 in DNA: TGCGCCAGCAGCCCAGGACTAGATTTACGAGGCGAGCAGTACTTC.